Ten or more counts support the clone carrying this T cell receptor (beta chain). TCRdb analysed the 5' RACE reads with MiXCR anew, one entry per CDR3 protein. The table records some 320,000 distinct CDR3 sequences, approximately 4.3% of them present only once. The data were taken from a study of T cells after yellow fever vaccination. Study background: It was SMART-Seq v4 Ultra Low Input that prepared the fractions with low cell numbers.

In germline, CDR1 is SGHRS, CDR2 YFSETQ. This CDR3 is built from 12 residues. The V gene lost 4 bases and the J gene lost 3 bases, with 8 bases spanning the gap. This specimen consisted of PBMCs, obtained 15 days after the yellow fever booster vaccination. The source is a man between 18 and 29 years old who received the YFV17D yellow fever vaccine. V and J are TRBV5-1 and TRBJ2-7, with unresolved D. CDR3 DNA sequence: TGCGCCAGCAGCCTGACCGACTACGAGCAGTACTTC. Its translation is CASSLTDYEQYF.